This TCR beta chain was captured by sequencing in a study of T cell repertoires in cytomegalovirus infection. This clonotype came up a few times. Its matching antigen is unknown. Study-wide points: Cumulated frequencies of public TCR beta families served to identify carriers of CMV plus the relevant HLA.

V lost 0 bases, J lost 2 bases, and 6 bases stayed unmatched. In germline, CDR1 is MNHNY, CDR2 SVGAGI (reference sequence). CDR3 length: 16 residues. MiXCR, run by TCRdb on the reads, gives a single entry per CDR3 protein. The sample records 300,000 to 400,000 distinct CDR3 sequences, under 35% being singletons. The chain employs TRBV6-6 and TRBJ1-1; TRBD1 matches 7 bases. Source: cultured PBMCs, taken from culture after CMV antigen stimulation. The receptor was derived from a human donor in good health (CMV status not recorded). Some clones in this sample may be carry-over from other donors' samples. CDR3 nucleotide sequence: TGTGCCAGCAGTTACTCAATCGACAGGGAAAACACTGAAGCTTTCTTT. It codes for CASSYSIDRENTEAFF.